These T cell receptor beta chains were read from a single sample in a study of regulatory T cells in long-lasting Graves disease. One entry per CDR3 protein, called by TCRdb with MiXCR from the multiplex PCR reads. The sample has about 380,000 distinct CDR3 sequences, about 14% seen once. The sequencing here drew on peripheral blood mononuclear cells (PBMCs), taken at new diagnosis, from a patient treated with antithyroid drugs. Source of these receptors: a female donor with Graves disease. CDR3s include the opening cysteine and the closing phenylalanine or tryptophan. A D gene is named only where the DNA matches it firmly. Not every row has a clone size; where given, it reads once, few, many or a size class.

CDR3 protein: CASSYSQGPGGGYTF; CDR3 DNA: TGTGCCAGCAGTTATTCGCAGGGGCCAGGGGGTGGCTACACCTTC; J gene: TRBJ1-2; V gene: TRBV6-9; clone size: many; D gene: TRBD1
CDR3 protein: CASSLRSSGSSDTQYF; CDR3 DNA: TGTGCCAGCAGTTTAAGGTCTAGCGGGAGTTCAGATACGCAGTATTTT; J gene: TRBJ2-3; V gene: TRBV12-3/TRBV12-4; clone size: once; D gene: TRBD2
CDR3 protein: CASSQTGVNYGYTF; CDR3 DNA: TGTGCCAGCAGCCAGACAGGCGTTAACTATGGCTACACCTTC; J gene: TRBJ1-2; V gene: TRBV27; clone size: many; D gene: .
CDR3 protein: CASKLGGGSSGANVLTF; CDR3 DNA: TGTGCCAGCAAATTGGGCGGTGGATCCTCTGGGGCCAACGTCCTGACTTTC; J gene: TRBJ2-6; V gene: TRBV27; clone size: many; D gene: .
CDR3 protein: CASSSAEKLFF; CDR3 DNA: TGTGCCAGCAGCTCCGCCGAAAAACTGTTTTTT; J gene: TRBJ1-4; V gene: TRBV5-5; clone size: many; D gene: .
CDR3 protein: CASSVTSTDTQYF; CDR3 DNA: TGTGCCAGCAGTGTAACTAGCACAGATACGCAGTATTTT; J gene: TRBJ2-3; V gene: TRBV12-3/TRBV12-4; clone size: many; D gene: .
CDR3 protein: CATSDSAGENCSPLHF; CDR3 DNA: TGTGCCACCAGTGATTCGGCAGGGGAGAATTGTTCACCCCTCCACTTT; J gene: TRBJ1-6; V gene: TRBV24-1; clone size: .; D gene: .
CDR3 protein: CASSYEGAGANVLTF; CDR3 DNA: TGTGCCAGCAGTTACGAGGGGGCTGGGGCCAACGTCCTGACTTTC; J gene: TRBJ2-6; V gene: TRBV6-5; clone size: .; D gene: .
CDR3 protein: CASSLVRAGSGANVLTF; CDR3 DNA: TGTGCCAGCAGCTTGGTCAGGGCAGGGTCCGGGGCCAACGTCCTGACTTTC; J gene: TRBJ2-6; V gene: TRBV5-6; clone size: few; D gene: .
CDR3 protein: CSARGGTSGSGETQYF; CDR3 DNA: TGCAGTGCTAGAGGGGGGACTAGCGGGAGTGGAGAGACCCAGTACTTC; J gene: TRBJ2-5; V gene: TRBV20-1; clone size: few; D gene: TRBD2
CDR3 protein: CASSERPRAGSPLHF; CDR3 DNA: TGTGCCAGCAGTGAACGTCCCAGGGCGGGTTCACCCCTCCACTTT; J gene: TRBJ1-6; V gene: TRBV6-1; clone size: many; D gene: .
CDR3 protein: CASSPGWGYSVIHF; CDR3 DNA: TGTGCCAGCAGTCCTGGTTGGGGATACAGCGTAATTCACTTT; J gene: TRBJ1-6; V gene: TRBV7-6; clone size: few; D gene: .
CDR3 protein: CASSFQAPSGRGNEQFF; CDR3 DNA: TGTGCCAGCAGCTTCCAAGCCCCTAGCGGGCGGGGCAATGAGCAGTTCTTC; J gene: TRBJ2-1; V gene: TRBV9; clone size: many; D gene: TRBD2
CDR3 protein: CSASREAGGPFNEQFF; CDR3 DNA: TGCAGTGCTAGTAGGGAGGCGGGAGGGCCTTTCAATGAGCAGTTCTTC; J gene: TRBJ2-1; V gene: TRBV20-1; clone size: many; D gene: TRBD2
CDR3 protein: CASAADSSSYNEQFF; CDR3 DNA: TGTGCTAGTGCCGCGGACTCAAGCTCCTACAATGAGCAGTTCTTC; J gene: TRBJ2-1; V gene: TRBV12-5; clone size: many; D gene: .
CDR3 protein: CASSFFAIFSNQPQHF; CDR3 DNA: TGTGCCAGCAGTTTTTTCGCGATATTTAGCAATCAGCCCCAGCATTTT; J gene: TRBJ1-5; V gene: TRBV28; clone size: .; D gene: .
CDR3 protein: CASSWAGKWEQFF; CDR3 DNA: TGTGCCAGTTCGTGGGCTGGGAAATGGGAGCAGTTCTTC; J gene: TRBJ2-1; V gene: TRBV19; clone size: few; D gene: .